Listed here is a single T cell receptor beta chain. Its antigen remains unidentified. PBMCs, at least 6.5 million per sample, were isolated. The germline V gene has CDR1 MNHNY and CDR2 SVGAGI (reference sequence). Trimming removed 8 bases from V and 0 bases from J; junction bases left unmatched: 5. The CDR3 is 14 residues long. These data belong to a study of blood T cells in healthy people across ages. Regarding the study as a whole: Reliance upon unsorted PBMCs precluded definitive naive versus antigen-experienced comparison. The percentage of naive T cells correlated strongly with TCR beta diversity. The CMV status of each donor remained undetermined, and this could have confounded shifts in expanded clonotypes.

Using a J-beta primer mix together with a sample-barcoded 5' primer, a second PCR was run for about 6 to 12 cycles. TCRdb reanalysed the 5' RACE reads using MiXCR and keeps one entry per CDR3 protein. There are hundreds of thousands of distinct CDR3 sequences in the sample; about 55% occur only once, and roughly two fifths lies in the top ten. The rearrangement joins TRBV6-6 to TRBJ2-7; 9 bases match TRBD1. Sequenced material: blood. The sequence came from a man aged 80 or over in good health. Written as DNA, the CDR3 is TGTGCCAGCCTCGGACAGGGGAGCTCCTACGAGCAGTACTTC. Amino acids: CASLGQGSSYEQYF.